The 8 T cell receptor beta chains below were found in one sample sequenced in a study of cytomegalovirus exposure and HLA in healthy donors. Primers: 60 Vbeta forward and 13 Jbeta reverse. Clones were sequenced by immunoSEQ multiplex PCR, and TCRdb holds only the in-frame ones, with some missing. The sample lists approximately 120,000 clones, less than 85% seen once, with approximately 1.3% in the top ten. Sequences were obtained from PBMCs. The receptors originated from a female donor in good health and CMV-seronegative.

CDR3 in amino acids: CASSLPSGGPNNEQFF. CDR3 bases: TGTGCCAGCAGCCTACCTAGCGGGGGGCCGAACAATGAGCAGTTCTTC. V usage is TRBV5-6 and J usage is TRBJ2-1, with 11 bases that match TRBD2. The CDR3 spans 16 residues. The germline gives CDR1 SGHDT, CDR2 YYEEEE. With V trimmed by 4 bases and J by 5 bases, 8 bases remained unmatched.

This chain joins TRBV27 and TRBJ2-5; a possible D gene is TRBD2 (6 bases). The length of the CDR3 is 15 residues. The germline V gene encodes CDR1 MNHEY and CDR2 SMNVEV (reference sequence). The V and J ends lost 6 bases and 0 bases respectively, with 14 bases between them. In DNA, the CDR3 is TGTGCCAGCAGCTCCTACGAGCGGGACCAAGAGACCCAGTACTTC. The encoded protein is CASSSYERDQETQYF.

This chain connects TRBV6-5 to TRBJ1-1; the D is unclear. Germline V lookup: CDR1 MNHEY, CDR2 SVGAGI. Trimming shortened V by 6 bases and J by 4 bases, and 9 bases separated the two germline ends. This CDR3 has 12 amino acids. DNA of the CDR3: TGTGCCAGCAGGGGAGGGCCCACTGAAGCTTTCTTT. Its translation is CASRGGPTEAFF.

This rearrangement joins TRBV6-1 to TRBJ1-5, with D unclear. The CDR3 extends over 13 amino acids. The germline V gene encodes CDR1 MNHNS and CDR2 SASEGT. Trimming stripped 3 bases from V and 0 bases from J, with 3 bases between. The CDR3 bases are TGTGCCAGCAGTGACTATAGCAATCAGCCCCAGCATTTT. Residues: CASSDYSNQPQHF.

This rearrangement joins TRBV28 to TRBJ1-5; no clear D gene. The CDR3 covers 16 residues. Germline values: CDR1 MDHEN, CDR2 SYDVKM. Trimming shortened V by 5 bases and J by 0 bases, and 14 bases separated the two germline ends. The CDR3 loop reads CASSPRDYYSNQPQHF. CDR3 sequence (DNA): TGTGCCAGCAGTCCCCGGGATTACTATAGCAATCAGCCCCAGCATTTT.

The CDR3 loop is CASSLGYGRGDYEQYF. As DNA, the CDR3 is TGTGCCAGCAGCTTAGGATATGGCAGGGGGGACTACGAGCAGTACTTC. The chain has TRBV7-2 and TRBJ2-7, with D possibly matching TRBD1 (7 bases). Trimming removed 1 base from V and 3 bases from J, with 16 bases in between. In germline, CDR1 is SGHTA, CDR2 FQGNSA. The CDR3 spans 16 residues.

This chain joins TRBV7-9 and TRBJ2-5, with TRBD2 as a possible D gene (5 bases). Gene TRBJ2-7 matches the end of the DNA better, so the J call may be wrong. This CDR3 spans 14 amino acids. Germline V gives CDR1 SEHNR, CDR2 FQNEAQ (reference sequence). In DNA form, the CDR3 reads TGTGCCAGCAGCTTAGGCCTAGCTTTCTACGAGCAGTACTTC. Translating it yields CASSLGLAFYEQYF.

The V call is TRBV6-1, the J call TRBJ1-1; D is undetermined. CDR3 length equals 12 residues. Looked up from germline, CDR1 is MNHNS and CDR2 is SASEGT. V lost 6 bases to trimming and J lost 9 bases, with 14 bases between them. CDR3 sequence (DNA): TGTGCCAGCAGCGTTCGGGAGGATAAAGCTTTCTTT. Protein: CASSVREDKAFF.